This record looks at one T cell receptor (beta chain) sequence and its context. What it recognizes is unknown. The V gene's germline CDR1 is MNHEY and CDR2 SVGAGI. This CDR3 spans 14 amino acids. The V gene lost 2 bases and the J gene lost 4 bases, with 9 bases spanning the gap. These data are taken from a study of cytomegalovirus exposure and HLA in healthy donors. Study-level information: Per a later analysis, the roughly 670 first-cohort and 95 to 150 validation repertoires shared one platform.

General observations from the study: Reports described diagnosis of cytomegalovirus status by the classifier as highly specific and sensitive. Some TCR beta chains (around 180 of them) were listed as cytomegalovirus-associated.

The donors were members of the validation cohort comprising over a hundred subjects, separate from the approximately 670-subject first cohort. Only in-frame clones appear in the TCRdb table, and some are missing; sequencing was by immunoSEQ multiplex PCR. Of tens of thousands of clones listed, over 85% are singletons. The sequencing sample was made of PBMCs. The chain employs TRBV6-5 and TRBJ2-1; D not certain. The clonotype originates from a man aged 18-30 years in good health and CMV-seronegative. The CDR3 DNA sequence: TGTGCCAGCAGTTACGCTCGCCAGTACAATGAGCAGTTCTTC. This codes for CASSYARQYNEQFF.